Presented here are 17 T cell receptor beta chains from one specimen sequenced in a study of T-cell reconstitution after alpha-beta-depleted transplantation in children. Construction of the TCRbeta library involved unique molecular identifiers. Each CDR3 protein is one row after TCRdb ran MiXCR on the PCR reads. This table has about 440,000 distinct CDR3 sequences, approximately 42% appearing once. The specimen was PBMCs, collected before TCRalphabeta/CD19-depleted stem cell transplant. These TCRs come from a girl aged 2 to 10 with aplastic anemia, due to receive a stem cell transplant.

This clonotype was picked up many times. This chain uses TRBV20-1 with TRBJ2-5; possibly TRBD2 for D (5 bases). Per germline, CDR1 DFQATT and CDR2 SNEGSKA (reference sequence). The CDR3 is 12 residues long. V was shortened by 7 bases and J by 1 base, with 10 bases between the two germline ends. The CDR3 sequence: CSVGSGQETQYF. CDR3 DNA: TGCAGTGTAGGGAGCGGCCAAGAGACCCAGTACTTC.

This clonotype came up a few times. The chain uses TRBV11-1 and TRBJ1-1; 11 nucleotides line up with TRBD1. Germline trimming cut 5 bases from V and 1 base from J; bases unmatched to any gene: 12. The CDR3 has 18 amino acids. Germline-derived CDR1 and CDR2 are SGHAT and FQDESV (reference sequence). DNA of the CDR3: TGTGCCAGCAGCCCCGGTCGACCGGGACAGGGGGGGAACACTGAAGCTTTCTTT. Amino acids: CASSPGRPGQGGNTEAFF.

The rearrangement joins TRBV4-1 to TRBJ1-5, with D maybe TRBD1 (5 bases). The V gene's germline CDR1 is MGHRA and CDR2 YSYEKL. Trimming took off 3 bases at V and 9 bases at J, with 12 bases between the two ends. The CDR3 consists of 13 residues. The DNA for the CDR3 is TGCGCCAGCAGCCATGAGGGGCGTGGGCCCCAGCATTTT. Its protein is CASSHEGRGPQHF.

The J gene is TRBJ2-7, the V gene TRBV11-2; 10 bases agree with TRBD2. Unmatched junction bases numbered 6, after V lost 5 bases and J lost 2 bases. The CDR3 totals 15 residues. Germline V CDR1 and CDR2: SGHAT, FQNNGV. CDR3 in amino acids: CASSHLGLATYEQYF. DNA for the CDR3: TGTGCCAGCAGCCATTTGGGACTAGCGACCTACGAGCAGTACTTC.

About this clonotype itself: A junction boundary mismatches the germline segment, possibly from a read error. The chain links TRBV3-1 to TRBJ2-6; the D gene is possibly TRBD2 (5 bases). This CDR3 has 18 residues. In germline, CDR1 is LGHDT, CDR2 YNNKEL (reference sequence). The CDR3: CASTQERGINSGANVLTF. CDR3 DNA: TGTGCCAGCACCCAAGAGAGAGGGATTAACTCTGGGGCCAACGTCCTGACTTTC.

The sample holds many counts of this clonotype. V and J are TRBV12-3 or TRBV12-4 and TRBJ2-2; D gene unclear. The CDR3 has 12 amino acids. Trimming pared 5 bases from V and 6 bases from J, leaving 7 bases between. The CDR3 coding sequence is TGTGCCAGCAGTCTCGCCCCCGGGGAGCTGTTTTTT. Translation: CASSLAPGELFF.

A few counts support this clonotype. V is TRBV7-2 and J is TRBJ2-7; TRBD2 aligns across 14 bases. Germline V gene lookup returns CDR1 SGHTA and CDR2 FQGNSA. J was trimmed by 6 bases and V by 4 bases; bases with no gene match: 8. The CDR3 is made up of 16 amino acids. The CDR3 is CASSSPTGLAGVEQYF. The CDR3, as DNA: TGTGCCAGCAGCTCCCCCACGGGACTAGCGGGAGTCGAGCAGTACTTC. Full variable domain (outside the CDR3, taken from reference TRBV7-2 and TRBJ2-7): GAGVSQSPSNKVTEKGKDVELRCDPISGHTALYWYRQSLGQGLEFLIYFQGNSAPDKSGLPSDRFSAERTGGSVSTLTIQRTQQEDSAVYLCASSSPTGLAGVEQYFGPGTRLTVT.

The rearrangement links TRBV5-1 to TRBJ1-1; 8 nucleotides line up with TRBD1. V gave up 4 bases and J gave up 3 bases; unmatched junction bases: 14. The germline V gene encodes CDR1 SGHRS and CDR2 YFSETQ. The CDR3 length is 17 residues. The CDR3 nucleotides read TGCGCCAGCAGCCCCATCGACAGGGGAGGGCTGGACACTGAAGCTTTCTTT. Its protein product is CASSPIDRGGLDTEAFF. Combining the CDR3 with reference TRBV5-1 and TRBJ1-1 gives the whole variable domain KAGVTQTPRYLIKTRGQQVTLSCSPISGHRSVSWYQQTPGQGLQFLFEYFSETQRNKGNFPGRFSGRQFSNSRSEMNVSTLELGDSALYLCASSPIDRGGLDTEAFFGQGTRLTVV.

This clonotype appeared a few times. The chain is built from TRBV9 and TRBJ1-2; D perhaps matches TRBD1 (6 bases). CDR1 and CDR2 from the germline V gene are SGDLS and YYNGEE. V was shortened by 0 bases and J by 5 bases, with 11 bases between the two germline ends. This CDR3 has 14 amino acids. CDR3 loop: CASSVGVQGYGYTF. The CDR3 region has the DNA TGTGCCAGCAGCGTAGGGGTACAGGGTTATGGCTACACCTTC.

This clonotype appeared a few times. The rearrangement joins TRBV20-1 to TRBJ2-3, with 11 bases lining up with TRBD2. The CDR3 totals 16 residues. The germline V gene has CDR1 DFQATT and CDR2 SNEGSKA (reference sequence). Trimming removed 0 bases from V and 1 base from J; junction bases left unmatched: 3. CDR3 protein: CSARDLLAGGTDTQYF. The CDR3 DNA reads as TGCAGTGCTAGAGATTTACTAGCGGGAGGCACAGATACGCAGTATTTT.

This clonotype was counted at least ten times. The V and J genes are TRBV9 and TRBJ2-7; D is perhaps TRBD2 (5 bases). V lost 3 bases to trimming and J lost 0 bases, with 10 bases between them. CDR1 and CDR2 (germline): SGDLS, YYNGEE. The CDR3 is 14 residues long. DNA for the CDR3: TGTGCCAGCAGCGGGGGAGACAACTCCTACGAGCAGTACTTC. Its translation: CASSGGDNSYEQYF.

This clonotype showed up many times. J is TRBJ2-7 and V is TRBV20-1; 8 nucleotides line up with TRBD2. Germline CDR1 is DFQATT and CDR2 is SNEGSKA (reference sequence). With V trimmed by 0 bases and J by 3 bases, 4 bases remained unmatched. The CDR3 totals 14 residues. The CDR3 region has the DNA TGCAGTGCTAGAGATGGAGCGGGAGTCTACGAGCAGTACTTC. It specifies CSARDGAGVYEQYF.

The chain recombines TRBV28 with TRBJ2-7; D gene ambiguous. Deletions cut 5 bases from V and 6 bases from J, with 20 bases between. The CDR3 spans 15 residues. Germline loops: CDR1 MDHEN, CDR2 SYDVKM. The CDR3 loop is CASSIMTLVGVEQYF. The CDR3 DNA is TGTGCCAGCAGTATAATGACATTGGTTGGGGTCGAGCAGTACTTC.

This clonotype was seen repeatedly, ten times or more. The chain combines TRBV11-2 with TRBJ2-2; TRBD1 is a possible D gene (6 bases). The germline V gene has CDR1 SGHAT and CDR2 FQNNGV. There are 18 residues in the CDR3. V shed 2 bases and J shed 5 bases, with 21 bases lying between them. CDR3 protein: CASSLKPQQGRGTGELFF. The CDR3 DNA reads TGTGCCAGCAGCTTAAAACCCCAGCAGGGGCGAGGGACCGGGGAGCTGTTTTTT.

The V and J genes are TRBV4-1 and TRBJ2-6; D gene uncertain. V lost 1 base, J lost 4 bases, and 14 bases lay in between. The CDR3 spans 17 residues. Germline values: CDR1 MGHRA, CDR2 YSYEKL. CDR3 nucleotides: TGCGCCAGCAGCCAAGTGGTGACGGATGCGGGGGCCAACGTCCTGACTTTC. It is translated as CASSQVVTDAGANVLTF.

This clonotype has only a few counts. DNA of the CDR3: TGTGCCACCAGCAGAGATAGATTCGGGGGCAATCAGCCCCAGCATTTT. Its translation is CATSRDRFGGNQPQHF. The chain has TRBV15 and TRBJ1-5; D gene unclear. V dropped 0 bases and J dropped 2 bases, with 11 bases sitting between them. The CDR3 is 16 residues long. The V gene's germline CDR1 is LNHNV and CDR2 YYDKDF (reference sequence).

V usage is TRBV20-1 and J usage is TRBJ2-1; TRBD2 matches 7 bases. V was pared by 3 bases and J by 0 bases, with 14 bases of the junction left unmatched. Germline loops: CDR1 DFQATT, CDR2 SNEGSKA (reference sequence). This CDR3 region has 18 residues. The CDR3 region has the DNA TGCAGTGCTAGTTTTGGTTGGGCTAGCGGAAGCTCCTACAATGAGCAGTTCTTC. This gives the protein CSASFGWASGSSYNEQFF.